The 27 T cell receptor beta chains in this list originate from one sample, sequenced in a study of blood T cell repertoires in COVID-19. Only in-frame clones appear in the TCRdb table, and some are missing; sequencing was by immunoSEQ multiplex PCR. This table has roughly 200,000 clones, roughly four fifths appearing once. Sequencing was performed on peripheral blood. These receptors were taken from a man aged 45-65 years with active or convalescent COVID-19.

The V and J genes are TRBV6-1 and TRBJ1-2, with TRBD1 identical over 10 bases. The CDR3 loop spans 14 amino acids. With V trimmed by 1 base and J by 7 bases, 3 bases remained unmatched. Germline assignment: CDR1 MNHNS and CDR2 SASEGT. The CDR3 sequence: CASSEGQGAAGYTF. The CDR3 DNA reads as TGTGCCAGCAGTGAAGGACAGGGGGCGGCTGGCTACACCTTC.

The chain combines TRBV4-1 with TRBJ1-1; no definite D call. V lost 4 bases and J 6 bases, leaving 18 bases between the germline ends. CDR1 is MGHRA and CDR2 is YSYEKL in the germline V gene. The length of the CDR3 is 15 residues. The DNA of the CDR3 is TGCGCCAGCAGCCCCGGAGGATCGGGAAGGGCTGAAGCTTTCTTT. Its translation is CASSPGGSGRAEAFF.

The chain links TRBV25-1 to TRBJ2-7, with a tentative D call TRBD2 (5 bases). There are 13 residues in the CDR3. CDR1 is MGHDK, CDR2 SYGVNS, per germline. Between the trimmed V and J ends, which lost 3 bases and 4 bases, there was a span of 10 bases. CDR3 loop: CASSEVGGYEQYF. The CDR3 bases are TGTGCCAGCAGTGAGGTAGGAGGTTACGAGCAGTACTTC.

The V and J genes are TRBV11-2 and TRBJ1-5, with a possible D match to TRBD1 (5 bases). Deletions cut 1 base from V and 3 bases from J, with 10 bases between. In germline, CDR1 is SGHAT, CDR2 FQNNGV. CDR3 size: 15 residues. CDR3 protein: CASSLGDRINQPQHF. CDR3 DNA sequence: TGTGCCAGCAGCTTAGGAGACAGAATCAATCAGCCCCAGCATTTT.

The chain combines TRBV5-1 with TRBJ1-5; possible D gene TRBD1, 5 bases. The CDR3 spans 15 residues. Germline V gives CDR1 SGHRS, CDR2 YFSETQ. The V end was cut by 5 bases, the J end by 3 bases, with 15 bases between. The CDR3 sequence is CASSSGSTSNQPQHF. CDR3 DNA: TGCGCCAGCAGTTCAGGGTCCACATCCAATCAGCCCCAGCATTTT.

J is TRBJ1-6 and V is TRBV13, with 9 bases lining up with TRBD1. V trimming: 0 bases; J trimming: 7 bases; junction bases outside the gene matches: 4. In germline, CDR1 is PRHDT, CDR2 FYEKMQ (reference sequence). The CDR3 has 16 amino acids. This chain's CDR3 is CASSLGDRGRNSPLHF. Written as DNA, the CDR3 is TGTGCCAGCAGCTTAGGGGACAGGGGACGCAATTCACCCCTCCACTTT.

The chain recombines TRBV30 with TRBJ2-6; the D is unclear. Between the trimmed V and J ends, which lost 7 bases and 0 bases, there was a span of 10 bases. Per the germline V gene, CDR1 is GTSNPN and CDR2 is SVGIG (reference sequence). This CDR3 is built from 14 residues. The CDR3 DNA follows: TGTGCCTCCGACACCACCTCTGGGGCCAACGTCCTGACTTTC. Its translation is CASDTTSGANVLTF.

The chain links TRBV5-4 to TRBJ2-7, with 16 bases identical to TRBD2. The CDR3 contains 17 residues. Germline CDR1 SGHNT, CDR2 YYREEE (reference sequence). V shed 4 bases, J shed 0 bases, and the junction held 4 bases outside the gene matches. As DNA, the CDR3 is TGTGCCAGCAGCCCTGGGACTAGCGGGGGGGCCTCCTACGAGCAGTACTTC. This codes for CASSPGTSGGASYEQYF. Full variable domain (missing parts from reference TRBV5-4 and TRBJ2-7): ETGVTQSPTHLIKTRGQQVTLRCSSQSGHNTVSWYQQALGQGPQFIFQYYREEENGRGNFPPRFSGLQFPNYSSELNVNALELDDSALYLCASSPGTSGGASYEQYFGPGTRLTVT.

This clone was picked up one time. This chain links TRBV5-1 with TRBJ2-1; D unclear. The CDR3 loop spans 11 amino acids. Germline CDR1 and CDR2: SGHRS and YFSETQ. V was trimmed by 4 bases and J by 10 bases, leaving 9 bases between them. The CDR3, as DNA: TGCGCCAGCAGCCCCAGTAACGAGCAGTTCTTC. Translated, it gives CASSPSNEQFF.

This chain connects TRBV21-1 to TRBJ1-2. TRBV21-1 is deemed a pseudogene. The CDR3 runs to 12 residues. CDR3 coding DNA: TGTGCCAGCCGGCCGGGATGCGATGGCTACACCTTC. This encodes CASRPGCDGYTF.

The rearrangement links TRBV7-8 to TRBJ2-7; no definite D call. This CDR3 spans 14 amino acids. V dropped 1 base and J dropped 3 bases, with 10 bases sitting between them. Germline V lookup: CDR1 SGHVS, CDR2 FQNEAQ. DNA for the CDR3: TGTGCCAGCAGCTTAGTCCCGGGTCGCTACGAGCAGTACTTC. This translates into CASSLVPGRYEQYF. Full variable domain (remainder filled in from reference TRBV7-8 and TRBJ2-7): GAGVSQSPRYKVAKRGQDVALRCDPISGHVSLFWYQQALGQGPEFLTYFQNEAQLDKSGLPSDRFFAERPEGSVSTLKIQRTQQEDSAVYLCASSLVPGRYEQYFGPGTRLTVT.

The rearrangement uses TRBV7-9 and TRBJ1-1; possibly TRBD1 for D (6 bases). Germline CDR1 is SEHNR and CDR2 is FQNEAQ (reference sequence). The V and J ends lost 5 bases and 7 bases respectively, with 23 bases between them. This CDR3 has 16 residues. Written as DNA, the CDR3 is TGTGCCAGCAGCCCGTCAGGGCAGGGGAGATACGTTGAAGCTTTCTTT. Protein sequence: CASSPSGQGRYVEAFF.

V usage is TRBV6-5 and J usage is TRBJ1-6; 8 bases fit TRBD1. Germline V gene data show CDR1 as MNHEY and CDR2 as SVGAGI. CDR3 length equals 13 residues. J lost 6 bases, V lost 8 bases, and 3 bases had no gene match. The CDR3 DNA reads as TGTGCCAGCGGACAGGGTACTAATTCACCCCTCCACTTT. Its protein product is CASGQGTNSPLHF.

The chain is built from TRBV18 and TRBJ1-3; 7 nucleotides match TRBD1. J lost 0 bases, V lost 2 bases, and 7 bases had no gene match. Germline values: CDR1 KGHSH, CDR2 LQKENI. This CDR3 is 17 amino acids long. The CDR3 DNA reads as TGTGCCAGCTCACCATCTGAGGGACAGAGCTCTGGAAACACCATATATTTT. It yields the protein CASSPSEGQSSGNTIYF.

This clone was detected only once. V gene TRBV9 combines with J gene TRBJ2-2, with TRBD2 matching over 14 bases. With V trimmed by 0 bases and J by 4 bases, 5 bases remained unmatched. This CDR3 comprises 18 residues. Germline V gene lookup returns CDR1 SGDLS and CDR2 YYNGEE. CDR3 bases: TGTGCCAGCAGCGTAGGACTAGCGGGGGGGCTGAGCACCGGGGAGCTGTTTTTT. Translated, it gives CASSVGLAGGLSTGELFF.

The chain employs TRBV12-3 or TRBV12-4 and TRBJ1-5; D unresolved. Between the trimmed V and J ends, which lost 1 base and 6 bases, there was a span of 7 bases. The CDR3 is made up of 13 amino acids. The CDR3 DNA follows: TGTGCCAGCAGTTTAGGAAGACTTCAGCCCCAGCATTTT. Its translation: CASSLGRLQPQHF.

For the CDR3, the DNA is TGTGCCAGCAGCCCTATGCCTAGCGGGGCCTACGAGCAGTACTTC. It codes for CASSPMPSGAYEQYF. V and J are TRBV7-3 and TRBJ2-7; 9 bases are a match to TRBD2. The V and J ends lost 5 bases and 2 bases, in that order; junction bases with no gene match: 7. The CDR3 sequence is 15 residues long. The germline V gene has CDR1 SGHTA and CDR2 FQGTGA.

The genes are TRBV6-1 and TRBJ2-7; TRBD2 is a possible D gene (6 bases). This CDR3 comprises 14 residues. V was clipped by 2 bases and J by 9 bases, with 17 bases between them. Germline CDR1 and CDR2: MNHNS and SASEGT. CDR3 protein: CASSERDSLGGQYF. The CDR3 DNA follows: TGTGCCAGCAGTGAACGGGACTCCCTGGGGGGGCAGTACTTC.

This chain uses TRBV5-8 with TRBJ2-1; 11 nucleotides align to TRBD2. CDR3 length equals 19 residues. V lost 3 bases to trimming and J lost 0 bases; unmatched junction nucleotides: 11. CDR1 and CDR2 (germline): SGHTS, YDEGEE. CDR3 loop: CASSWLGLAGGSSYNEQFF. The CDR3 DNA reads TGTGCCAGCAGCTGGCTTGGTCTAGCGGGGGGCAGCTCCTACAATGAGCAGTTCTTC.

The chain couples TRBV14 to TRBJ2-2; TRBD1 matches 9 bases. Germline values: CDR1 SGHDN, CDR2 FVKESK. V was pared by 3 bases and J by 7 bases, with 6 bases of the junction left unmatched. This CDR3 has 15 amino acids. CDR3 residues: CASSHRTGEGGELFF. In DNA, the CDR3 is TGTGCCAGCAGCCACCGGACAGGGGAGGGCGGGGAGCTGTTTTTT.

The chain recombines TRBV6-5 with TRBJ2-7; 7 bases fit TRBD1. The CDR3 is 14 residues long. With V trimmed by 5 bases and J by 3 bases, 7 bases remained unmatched. The germline V gene has CDR1 MNHEY and CDR2 SVGAGI. CDR3: CASSPLAGGYEQYF. As DNA, the CDR3 is TGTGCCAGCAGTCCGTTGGCAGGGGGCTACGAGCAGTACTTC.

The gene calls are TRBV12-5 and TRBJ2-4; TRBD2 matches 8 bases. This CDR3 contains 18 residues. Trimming removed 0 bases from V and 2 bases from J; junction bases left unmatched: 9. Per the germline V gene, CDR1 is LGHNT and CDR2 is FRNRAP. CDR3 sequence reads: CASGLVSPGGGSKNIQYF. The DNA for the CDR3 is TGTGCTAGTGGTTTGGTTTCCCCGGGGGGGGGATCCAAAAACATTCAGTACTTC. Combining the CDR3 with reference TRBV12-5 and TRBJ2-4 gives the whole variable domain DARVTQTPRHKVTEMGQEVTMRCQPILGHNTVFWYRQTMMQGLELLAYFRNRAPLDDSGMPKDRFSAEMPDATLATLKIQPSEPRDSAVYFCASGLVSPGGGSKNIQYFGAGTRLSVL.

The CDR3 loop reads CASSSRTGGGHEQYF. CDR3 nucleotide sequence: TGTGCCAGCAGTTCCCGGACAGGGGGGGGGCACGAGCAGTACTTC. This sequence joins TRBV7-2 and TRBJ2-7; 10 positions agree with TRBD1. The CDR3 is 15 amino acids. J gave up 5 bases and V 6 bases, and 10 bases lay outside the gene matches. CDR1 and CDR2 from the germline V gene are SGHTA and FQGNSA.

This rearrangement joins TRBV19 to TRBJ1-4; 9 nucleotides align to TRBD1. Germline V gene sequence: CDR1 LNHDA, CDR2 SQIVND (reference sequence). CDR3 length: 15 amino acids. Trimming cost V 10 bases and J 8 bases; bases outside gene matches: 14. The CDR3 DNA reads TGTGCCACCTCATGGGGGACAGGGACGGGAGAAAAACTGTTTTTT. Amino acids: CATSWGTGTGEKLFF. Full variable domain (rest looked up from reference TRBV19 and TRBJ1-4): DGGITQSPKYLFRKEGQNVTLSCEQNLNHDAMYWYRQDPGQGLRLIYYSQIVNDFQKGDIAEGYSVSREKKESFPLTVTSAQKNPTAFYLCATSWGTGTGEKLFFGSGTQLSVL.

This chain joins TRBV7-8 and TRBJ2-3, with TRBD2 matching over 11 bases. This CDR3 comprises 17 residues. V trimming: 2 bases; J trimming: 0 bases; junction bases outside the gene matches: 4. CDR1 is SGHVS and CDR2 is FQNEAQ in the germline V gene. CDR3 in DNA: TGTGCCAGCAGCTTACCTAGCGGGGGGCCTAGCACAGATACGCAGTATTTT. Translating gives CASSLPSGGPSTDTQYF.

V is TRBV18 and J is TRBJ1-1; D not resolved. The CDR3 covers 13 residues. CDR1 is KGHSH and CDR2 is LQKENI in the germline V gene. Trimming stripped 4 bases from V and 1 base from J, with 7 bases between. In nucleotides, the CDR3 is TGTGCCAGCTCACTGACACGGAACACTGAAGCTTTCTTT. Its translation is CASSLTRNTEAFF.

This chain uses TRBV2 with TRBJ2-1, with 8 bases matching TRBD2. The CDR3 is 15 amino acids. CDR1 and CDR2 (germline): SNHLY, FYNNEI. V lost 6 bases, J lost 4 bases, and 8 bases stayed unmatched. CDR3 protein: CASRGGRGGYNEQFF. In nucleotides, the CDR3 is TGTGCCAGCAGGGGGGGCCGGGGGGGGTACAATGAGCAGTTCTTC.